The 25 T cell receptor beta chains below all came from one sample that was sequenced in a study of cytomegalovirus exposure and HLA in healthy donors (dated by TCRdb to about 2017). Libraries were made using the immunoSEQ multiplex PCR assay. For the multiplex PCR, a mixture combining 60 forward primers for TCR Vbeta segments and 13 reverse primers for TCR Jbeta segments was used. In TCRdb, the immuneACCESS table is reduced to in-frame sequences with V and J assigned. These tables do not hold every clone; where another copy was compared, an unresolved V gene accounts for under half, and the others remain unexplained. For this sample there are some 77,000 clones; roughly 80% appear just once. The leading ten clones occupy more than 7% of the sample. Material: PBMCs. Every receptor here comes from a middle-aged woman in good health and CMV-seronegative.

The V and J genes are TRBV5-1 and TRBJ2-7, with 7 bases identical to TRBD2. V lost 2 bases to trimming and J lost 0 bases; unmatched junction nucleotides: 5. The length of the CDR3 is 15 residues. Germline V gene sequence: CDR1 SGHRS, CDR2 YFSETQ. The CDR3 is CASSFSGTNSYEQYF. Here the CDR3 DNA reads TGCGCCAGCAGCTTTTCCGGGACTAACTCCTACGAGCAGTACTTC.

The gene calls are TRBV19 and TRBJ2-2; TRBD1 matches at 8 bases. The CDR3 extends over 15 amino acids. After removal of 3 bases from V and 16 bases from J, the junction contained 16 bases not matched to a gene. The V gene's germline CDR1 is LNHDA and CDR2 SQIVND (reference sequence). CDR3 nucleotides: TGTGCCAGTAGTATGACCGGGACAGGAAGGAGGGGCGCGTTTTTT. This codes for CASSMTGTGRRGAFF.

The CDR3, as DNA: TGTGCCAGCTCACCATTGACGATCAGGGATCCCTTGAACACTGAAGCTTTCTTT. It translates to CASSPLTIRDPLNTEAFF. This chain uses TRBV18 with TRBJ1-1; tentative D call: TRBD1 (5 bases). The CDR3 has 18 amino acids. From germline, CDR1 is KGHSH and CDR2 LQKENI. The V gene lost 2 bases and the J gene lost 0 bases, with 19 bases spanning the gap.

This rearrangement joins TRBV25-1 to TRBJ2-5, with D tentatively TRBD1 (6 bases). Trimming took off 4 bases at V and 5 bases at J, with 14 bases between the two ends. The CDR3 consists of 14 residues. Germline CDR1 and CDR2: MGHDK and SYGVNS. The CDR3 sequence: CASSVIQGTETQYF. The CDR3 DNA reads as TGTGCCAGCAGTGTTATCCAGGGGACGGAGACCCAGTACTTC.

The chain recombines TRBV5-6 with TRBJ2-1, with D tentatively TRBD2 (6 bases). The V end lost 4 bases, the J end lost 8 bases, and 22 bases lay between the germline ends. The length of the CDR3 is 16 residues. Germline V gene sequence: CDR1 SGHDT, CDR2 YYEEEE. The CDR3 reads CASSLGLRRAVDEQFF. In nucleotides, the CDR3 is TGTGCCAGCAGCCTGGGGCTACGGAGGGCGGTGGATGAGCAGTTCTTC.

This clone was found a few times. V gene TRBV6-1 combines with J gene TRBJ2-7; D is unclear. V was cut by 4 bases and J by 3 bases, with 10 bases left in between. This CDR3 region has 13 residues. Germline V CDR1 and CDR2: MNHNS, SASEGT. This CDR3 reads CASSGSNYYEQYF. Written as DNA, the CDR3 is TGTGCCAGCAGTGGATCTAATTACTACGAGCAGTACTTC.

V usage is TRBV7-2 and J usage is TRBJ2-1; tentatively, D is TRBD2 (6 bases). This CDR3 has 15 amino acids. Germline V gene lookup returns CDR1 SGHTA and CDR2 FQGNSA. Trimming left V 5 bases short and J 4 bases short, with 15 bases between. CDR3 in amino acids: CASSPGVLEYNEQFF. The CDR3, as DNA: TGTGCCAGCAGCCCGGGAGTTTTAGAGTACAATGAGCAGTTCTTC.

This clone was counted a single time. J is TRBJ2-5 and V is TRBV7-9; no clear D gene. The CDR3 spans 12 residues. V shed 2 bases and J shed 5 bases, with 6 bases lying between them. Germline CDR1 and CDR2: SEHNR and FQNEAQ (reference sequence). This CDR3 is CASSLSSETQYF. CDR3 nucleotides: TGTGCCAGCAGCTTATCATCCGAGACCCAGTACTTC.

This chain links TRBV7-9 with TRBJ1-1, with unresolved D. The V gene's germline CDR1 is SEHNR and CDR2 FQNEAQ (reference sequence). The CDR3 runs 15 residues. Trimming pared 2 bases from V and 1 base from J, leaving 11 bases between. CDR3 sequence (DNA): TGTGCCAGCAGCTTAACGGAGCCGTGGAACACTGAAGCTTTCTTT. Translating it yields CASSLTEPWNTEAFF.

The chain couples TRBV28 to TRBJ1-2; D may be TRBD1 (6 bases). Trimming left V 8 bases short and J 2 bases short, with 21 bases between. In germline, CDR1 is MDHEN, CDR2 SYDVKM. This CDR3 comprises 16 residues. The CDR3 bases are TGTGCCAGCCGCCCTCAGGGGAGGGGAAACAACTATGGCTACACCTTC. Translation gives CASRPQGRGNNYGYTF.

The rearrangement uses TRBV2 and TRBJ2-1; a weak D match, TRBD2 (5 bases). Germline V lookup: CDR1 SNHLY, CDR2 FYNNEI. The ends were cut back, 6 bases at V and 10 bases at J, with 13 bases in the middle. CDR3 length equals 12 residues. CDR3 sequence: CASRIPAVEQFF. The CDR3 DNA is TGTGCCAGCAGAATACCAGCGGTAGAGCAGTTCTTC.

The chain couples TRBV6-5 to TRBJ1-4; 7 bases fit TRBD1. The CDR3 has 15 amino acids. Unmatched junction bases numbered 9, after V lost 7 bases and J lost 4 bases. CDR1 is MNHEY, CDR2 SVGAGI, per germline. CDR3 sequence: CASKSTGAFNEKLFF. The DNA for the CDR3 is TGTGCCAGCAAGAGCACAGGGGCTTTTAATGAAAAACTGTTTTTT.

The chain couples TRBV28 to TRBJ1-4; TRBD1 agrees at 7 bases. This CDR3 region has 16 residues. Trimming at V came to 6 bases and at J to 8 bases, leaving 15 bases not matched to a gene. The germline V gene has CDR1 MDHEN and CDR2 SYDVKM. CDR3 nucleotides: TGTGCCAGCAGAACCGGGGGAGAGGGGGCGGGGGAAAAACTGTTTTTT. Protein: CASRTGGEGAGEKLFF.

The chain employs TRBV2 and TRBJ2-7; D perhaps matches TRBD2 (6 bases). Trimming shortened V by 3 bases and J by 2 bases, and 20 bases separated the two germline ends. CDR1 is SNHLY, CDR2 FYNNEI, per germline. The CDR3 totals 17 residues. CDR3 sequence (DNA): TGTGCCAGCAGTGAGGAGGGACTCGGGACTGGCACCTACGAGCAGTACTTC. It is translated as CASSEEGLGTGTYEQYF.

The chain is built from TRBV7-9 and TRBJ2-2; 9 bases align to TRBD1. V was pared by 5 bases and J by 4 bases, with 5 bases of the junction left unmatched. CDR1 is SEHNR, CDR2 FQNEAQ, per germline (reference sequence). CDR3 size: 15 residues. The CDR3: CASSLQGAITGELFF. The DNA of the CDR3 is TGTGCCAGCAGCCTACAGGGGGCAATCACCGGGGAGCTGTTTTTT. Using reference TRBV7-9 and TRBJ2-2 for the parts outside the CDR3, the full variable domain is DTGVSQNPRHKITKRGQNVTFRCDPISEHNRLYWYRQTLGQGPEFLTYFQNEAQLEKSRLLSDRFSAERPKGSFSTLEIQRTEQGDSAMYLCASSLQGAITGELFFGEGSRLTVL.

CDR3 residues: CASSENSLPYGYTF. CDR3 in DNA: TGTGCCAGCAGCGAAAACAGCCTCCCCTATGGCTACACCTTC. The rearrangement joins TRBV2 to TRBJ1-2; D gene ambiguous. The V end lost 6 bases, the J end lost 4 bases, and 15 bases lay between the germline ends. Germline lookup yields CDR1 SNHLY and CDR2 FYNNEI. The CDR3 length is 14 residues.

The chain uses TRBV20-1 and TRBJ1-4; D is perhaps TRBD1 (6 bases). Trimming shortened V by 7 bases and J by 8 bases, and 11 bases separated the two germline ends. The CDR3 is 11 residues long. Germline lookup yields CDR1 DFQATT and CDR2 SNEGSKA (reference sequence). The CDR3 DNA is TGCAGTGGACAGGTTGGAGAAAAACTGTTTTTT. Its protein product is CSGQVGEKLFF.

This clone has only a few counts. This CDR3 reads CASSPTTSALREQFF. CDR3 sequence (DNA): TGTGCCAGCAGCCCCACGACTAGCGCCCTTCGTGAGCAGTTCTTC. This chain links TRBV27 with TRBJ2-1; 8 bases map to TRBD2. Unmatched junction bases numbered 13, after V lost 6 bases and J lost 9 bases. This CDR3 contains 15 residues. Germline assignment: CDR1 MNHEY and CDR2 SMNVEV (reference sequence).

In nucleotides, the CDR3 is TGTGCCAGCAGTTACGGGCGATCGGGCAATCAGCCCCAGCATTTT. Translated, it gives CASSYGRSGNQPQHF. V and J are TRBV6-5 and TRBJ1-5; D not certain. The V and J ends lost 2 bases and 2 bases respectively, with 10 bases between them. The CDR3 length is 15 residues. Germline values: CDR1 MNHEY, CDR2 SVGAGI.

This sequence joins TRBV7-3 and TRBJ1-1, with TRBD1 matching over 7 bases. This CDR3 region has 13 residues. Germline V lookup: CDR1 SGHTA, CDR2 FQGTGA. The V gene end was trimmed by 4 bases and the J gene end by 4 bases; junction bases not matched to a gene: 3. CDR3 residues: CASSSTGATEAFF. CDR3 coding DNA: TGTGCCAGCAGCTCCACAGGGGCCACTGAAGCTTTCTTT. The full variable domain, in which reference TRBV7-3 and TRBJ1-1 provide the parts outside the CDR3, is GAGVSQTPSNKVTEKGKYVELRCDPISGHTALYWYRQSLGQGPEFLIYFQGTGAADDSGLPNDRFFAVRPEGSVSTLKIQRTERGDSAVYLCASSSTGATEAFFGQGTRLTVV.

This sequence joins TRBV7-3 and TRBJ2-7, with D tentatively TRBD1 (6 bases). Deletions cut 8 bases from V and 0 bases from J, with 11 bases between. The germline gives CDR1 SGHTA, CDR2 FQGTGA. This CDR3 region has 13 residues. The CDR3 DNA is TGTGCCAGCTCCAGGGGTATCTCCTACGAGCAGTACTTC. It encodes CASSRGISYEQYF.

This chain joins TRBV5-6 and TRBJ2-2, with D possibly matching TRBD2 (7 bases). The CDR3 extends over 18 amino acids. V was clipped by 0 bases and J by 5 bases, with 20 bases between them. Germline V gene sequence: CDR1 SGHDT, CDR2 YYEEEE. CDR3 nucleotide sequence: TGTGCCAGCAGCTTGGTGTGGGGGGGCGAGGTGCAGACCGGGGAGCTGTTTTTT. Translation gives CASSLVWGGEVQTGELFF. The variable domain in full, completed from reference TRBV5-6 and TRBJ2-2, reads DAGVTQSPTHLIKTRGQQVTLRCSPKSGHDTVSWYQQALGQGPQFIFQYYEEEERQRGNFPDRFSGHQFPNYSSELNVNALLLGDSALYLCASSLVWGGEVQTGELFFGEGSRLTVL.

This clone appeared a few times. In DNA form, the CDR3 reads TGCGCCAGCAGCCAAGATCCTAGCGGGAGTTCCGAGACCCAGTACTTC. As protein: CASSQDPSGSSETQYF. The chain employs TRBV4-3 and TRBJ2-5; 10 bases match TRBD2. The V gene's germline CDR1 is LGHNA and CDR2 YSLEER. The CDR3 consists of 16 residues. V lost 0 bases, J lost 5 bases, and 6 bases stayed unmatched.

This rearrangement joins TRBV7-9 to TRBJ2-7; 7 positions agree with TRBD2. This CDR3 has 14 amino acids. V dropped 4 bases and J dropped 3; count of bases not matched to a gene: 6. Germline loops: CDR1 SEHNR, CDR2 FQNEAQ (reference sequence). As DNA, the CDR3 is TGTGCCAGCAGCTCCCGTTGGGGGGGCTACGAGCAGTACTTC. It codes for CASSSRWGGYEQYF.

This clone was detected a few times. This chain uses TRBV6-1 with TRBJ2-1, with 9 bases aligning to TRBD2. Germline CDR1 reads MNHNS; CDR2 reads SASEGT. The CDR3 covers 15 residues. Germline trimming cut 4 bases from V and 9 bases from J; bases unmatched to any gene: 10. This CDR3 is CASSGLAGAQSEQFF. The CDR3 DNA reads as TGTGCCAGCAGTGGTTTAGCGGGGGCACAGAGTGAGCAGTTCTTC.